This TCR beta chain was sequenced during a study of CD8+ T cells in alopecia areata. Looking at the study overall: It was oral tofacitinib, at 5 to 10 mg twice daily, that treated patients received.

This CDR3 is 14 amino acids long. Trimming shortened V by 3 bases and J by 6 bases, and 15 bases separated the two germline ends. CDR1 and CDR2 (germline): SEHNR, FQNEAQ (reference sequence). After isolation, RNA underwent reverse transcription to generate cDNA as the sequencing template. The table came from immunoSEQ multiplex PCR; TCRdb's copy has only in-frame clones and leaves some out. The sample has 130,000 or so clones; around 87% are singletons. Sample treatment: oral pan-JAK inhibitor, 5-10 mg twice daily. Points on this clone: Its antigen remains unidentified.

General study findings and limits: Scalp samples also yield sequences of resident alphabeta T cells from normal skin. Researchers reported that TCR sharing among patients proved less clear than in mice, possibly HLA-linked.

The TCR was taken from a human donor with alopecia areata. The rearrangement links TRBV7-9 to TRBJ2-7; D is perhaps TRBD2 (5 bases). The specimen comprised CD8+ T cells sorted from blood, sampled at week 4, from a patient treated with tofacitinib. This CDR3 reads CASSLPDSLPEQYF. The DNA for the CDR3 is TGTGCCAGCAGCTTGCCGGACTCGCTCCCCGAGCAGTACTTC.